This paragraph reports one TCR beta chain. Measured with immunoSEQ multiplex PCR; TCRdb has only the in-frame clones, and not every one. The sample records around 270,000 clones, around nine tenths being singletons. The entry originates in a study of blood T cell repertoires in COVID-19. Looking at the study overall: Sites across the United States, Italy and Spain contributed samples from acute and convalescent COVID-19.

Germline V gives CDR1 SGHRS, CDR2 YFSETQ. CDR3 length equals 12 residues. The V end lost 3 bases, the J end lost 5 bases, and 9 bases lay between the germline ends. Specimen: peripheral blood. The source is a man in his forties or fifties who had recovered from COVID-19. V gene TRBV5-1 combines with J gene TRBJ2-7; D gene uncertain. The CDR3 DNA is TGCGCCAGCAGCTCATCCCCCCACGAGCAGTACTTC. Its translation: CASSSSPHEQYF.